Listed below are T cell receptor beta chains from one sample, sequenced in a study of identical twins. TCRdb redid the calling of the 5' RACE reads with MiXCR, one entry per CDR3 protein. Here the sample spans some 600,000 distinct CDR3 sequences, less than 9% being singletons. These same records also appear under a second study, on yellow fever vaccine responses in identical twins.

The sequencing sample was made of PBMCs. These receptors came from a woman between 18 and 29 years old in good health. Both conserved end residues are part of each CDR3.

v_gene: TRBV28
len: 20
j_gene: TRBJ2-3
CDR3aa: CASSLWPLAGSNSSTDTQYF

v_gene: TRBV12-3/TRBV12-4
len: 11
j_gene: TRBJ1-1
CDR3aa: CASSFRGEAFF

v_gene: TRBV29-1
len: 13
j_gene: TRBJ2-4
CDR3aa: CSVGSRVENIQYF

v_gene: TRBV29-1
len: 17
j_gene: TRBJ1-4
CDR3aa: CSVEDLRDRWNHEKLFF

v_gene: TRBV6-1
len: 19
j_gene: TRBJ2-6
CDR3aa: CASSLLSPRQGSGANVLTF

v_gene: TRBV5-1
len: 15
j_gene: TRBJ1-4
CDR3aa: CASSLSWGAGEKLFF

v_gene: TRBV7-9
len: 14
j_gene: TRBJ1-1
CDR3aa: CASSIKGENTEAFF

v_gene: TRBV15
len: 15
j_gene: TRBJ2-1
CDR3aa: CATSFGLAGYNEQFF

v_gene: TRBV12-3/TRBV12-4
len: 17
j_gene: TRBJ2-3
CDR3aa: CASTHPRGTGSTDTQYF

v_gene: TRBV12-3/TRBV12-4
len: 17
j_gene: TRBJ2-2
CDR3aa: CASTTPRQGFNTGELFF